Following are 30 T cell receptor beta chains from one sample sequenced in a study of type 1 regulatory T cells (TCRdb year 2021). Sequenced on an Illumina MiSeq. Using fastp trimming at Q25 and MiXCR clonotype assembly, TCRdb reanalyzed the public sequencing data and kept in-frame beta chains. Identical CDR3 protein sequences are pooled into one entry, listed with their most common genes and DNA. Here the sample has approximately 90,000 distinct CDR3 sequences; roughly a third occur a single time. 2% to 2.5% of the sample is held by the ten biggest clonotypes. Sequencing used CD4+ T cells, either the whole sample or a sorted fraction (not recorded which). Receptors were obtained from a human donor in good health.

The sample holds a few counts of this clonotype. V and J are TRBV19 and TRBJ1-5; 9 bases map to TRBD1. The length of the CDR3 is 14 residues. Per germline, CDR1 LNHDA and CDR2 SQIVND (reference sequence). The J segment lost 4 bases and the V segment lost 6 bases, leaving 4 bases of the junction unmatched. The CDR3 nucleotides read TGTGCCAGTAGGCCGACAGGGGGAAATCAGCCCCAGCATTTT. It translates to CASRPTGGNQPQHF.

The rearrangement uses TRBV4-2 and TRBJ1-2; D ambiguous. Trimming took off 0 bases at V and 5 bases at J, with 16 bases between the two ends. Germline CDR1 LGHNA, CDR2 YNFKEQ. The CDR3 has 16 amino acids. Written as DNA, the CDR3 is TGTGCCAGCAGCCAAGATAGGGCCACCTTGCTATATGGCTACACCTTC. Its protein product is CASSQDRATLLYGYTF.

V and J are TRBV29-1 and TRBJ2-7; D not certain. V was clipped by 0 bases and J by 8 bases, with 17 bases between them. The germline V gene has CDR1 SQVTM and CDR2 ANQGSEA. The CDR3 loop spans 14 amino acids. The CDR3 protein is CSVEDPTSLRKQYF. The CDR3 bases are TGCAGCGTTGAAGACCCGACATCCCTACGAAAGCAGTACTTC.

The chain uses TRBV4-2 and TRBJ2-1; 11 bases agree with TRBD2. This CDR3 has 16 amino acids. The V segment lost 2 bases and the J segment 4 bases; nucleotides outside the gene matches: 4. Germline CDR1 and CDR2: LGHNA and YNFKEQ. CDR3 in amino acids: CASSQQTSGSYNEQFF. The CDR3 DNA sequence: TGTGCCAGCAGCCAACAAACTAGCGGGAGTTACAATGAGCAGTTCTTC.

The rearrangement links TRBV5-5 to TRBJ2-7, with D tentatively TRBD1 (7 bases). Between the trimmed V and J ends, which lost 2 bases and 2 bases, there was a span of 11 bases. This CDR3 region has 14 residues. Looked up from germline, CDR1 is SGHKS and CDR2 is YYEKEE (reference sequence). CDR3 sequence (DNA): TGTGCCAGCAGCTTTGGCGGGACAGCCTACGAGCAGTACTTC. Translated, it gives CASSFGGTAYEQYF.

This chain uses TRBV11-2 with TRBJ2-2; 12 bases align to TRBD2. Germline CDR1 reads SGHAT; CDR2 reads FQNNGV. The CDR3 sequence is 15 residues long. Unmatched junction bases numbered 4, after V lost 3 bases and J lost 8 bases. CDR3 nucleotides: TGTGCCAGCAGCTTCCTAGCGGGAGGGCATGGGGAGCTGTTTTTT. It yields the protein CASSFLAGGHGELFF.

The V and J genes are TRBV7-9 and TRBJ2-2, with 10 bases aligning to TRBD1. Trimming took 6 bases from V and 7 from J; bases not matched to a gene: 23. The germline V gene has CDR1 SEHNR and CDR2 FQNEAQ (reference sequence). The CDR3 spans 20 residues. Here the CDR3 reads CASRPNKTGGVSSTVGELFF. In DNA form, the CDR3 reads TGTGCCAGCAGACCAAACAAGACAGGGGGCGTCTCGTCTACGGTCGGGGAGCTGTTTTTT. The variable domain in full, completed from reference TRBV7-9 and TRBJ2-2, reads DTGVSQNPRHKITKRGQNVTFRCDPISEHNRLYWYRQTLGQGPEFLTYFQNEAQLEKSRLLSDRFSAERPKGSFSTLEIQRTEQGDSAMYLCASRPNKTGGVSSTVGELFFGEGSRLTVL.

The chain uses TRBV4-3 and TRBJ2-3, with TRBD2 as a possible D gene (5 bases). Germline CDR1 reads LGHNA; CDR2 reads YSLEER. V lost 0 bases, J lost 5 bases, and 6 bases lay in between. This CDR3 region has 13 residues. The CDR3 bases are TGCGCCAGCAGCCAAGAAGAGGGAGATACGCAGTATTTT. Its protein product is CASSQEEGDTQYF.

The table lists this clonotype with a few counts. The CDR3: CASSPGTGTGNTIYF. The DNA for the CDR3 is TGTGCCAGCAGCCCCGGGACAGGGACTGGAAACACCATATATTTT. The rearrangement links TRBV3-1 to TRBJ1-3, with 9 nucleotides matching TRBD1. The CDR3 runs to 15 residues. V lost 4 bases and J lost 2; bases outside the gene matches: 3. Germline lookup yields CDR1 LGHDT and CDR2 YNNKEL (reference sequence).

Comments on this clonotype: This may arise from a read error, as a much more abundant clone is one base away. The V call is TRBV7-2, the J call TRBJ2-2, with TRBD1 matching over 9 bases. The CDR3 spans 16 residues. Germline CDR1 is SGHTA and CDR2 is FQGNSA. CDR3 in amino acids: CASSLDRGLITGGLFF. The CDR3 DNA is TGTGCCAGCAGCTTAGACAGGGGGCTGATCACCGGGGGGCTGTTTTTT.

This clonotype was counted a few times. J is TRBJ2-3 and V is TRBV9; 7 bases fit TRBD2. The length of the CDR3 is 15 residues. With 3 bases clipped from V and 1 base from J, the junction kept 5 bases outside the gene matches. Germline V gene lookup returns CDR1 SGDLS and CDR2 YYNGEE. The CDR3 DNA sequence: TGTGCCAGCAGCGAGAGCGGGGCCGGCACAGATACGCAGTATTTT. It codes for CASSESGAGTDTQYF.

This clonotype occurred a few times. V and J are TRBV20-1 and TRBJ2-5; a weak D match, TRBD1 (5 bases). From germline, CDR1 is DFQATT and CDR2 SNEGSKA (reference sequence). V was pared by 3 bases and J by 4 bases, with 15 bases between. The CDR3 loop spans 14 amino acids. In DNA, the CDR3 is TGCAGTGCTAGTGTTGGTGCGCAGGGAGAGACCCAGTACTTC. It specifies CSASVGAQGETQYF.

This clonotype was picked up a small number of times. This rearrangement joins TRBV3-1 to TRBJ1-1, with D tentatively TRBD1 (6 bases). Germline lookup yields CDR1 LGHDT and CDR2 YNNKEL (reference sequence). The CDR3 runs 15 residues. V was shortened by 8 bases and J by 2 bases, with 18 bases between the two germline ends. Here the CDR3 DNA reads TGTGCCAGCGTTGAGGGGGGACAAAGCAACACTGAAGCTTTCTTT. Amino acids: CASVEGGQSNTEAFF.

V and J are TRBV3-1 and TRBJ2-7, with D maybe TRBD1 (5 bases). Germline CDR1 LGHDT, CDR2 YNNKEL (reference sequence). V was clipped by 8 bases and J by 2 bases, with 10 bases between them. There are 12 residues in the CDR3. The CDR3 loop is CASGRETYEQYF. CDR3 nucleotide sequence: TGTGCCAGCGGCAGGGAAACCTACGAGCAGTACTTC.

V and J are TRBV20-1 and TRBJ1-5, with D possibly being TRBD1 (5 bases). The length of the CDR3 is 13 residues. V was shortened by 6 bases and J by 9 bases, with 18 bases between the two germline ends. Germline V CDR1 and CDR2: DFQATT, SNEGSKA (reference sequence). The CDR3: CSAGGLGDRPQHF. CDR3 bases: TGCAGTGCGGGCGGACTGGGGGATAGGCCCCAGCATTTT.

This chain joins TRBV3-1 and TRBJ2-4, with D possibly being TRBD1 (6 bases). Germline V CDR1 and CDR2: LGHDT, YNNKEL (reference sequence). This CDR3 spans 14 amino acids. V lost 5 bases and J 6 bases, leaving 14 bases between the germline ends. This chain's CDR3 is CASSTQGLGNIQYF. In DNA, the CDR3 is TGTGCCAGCAGCACCCAGGGGCTGGGAAACATTCAGTACTTC.

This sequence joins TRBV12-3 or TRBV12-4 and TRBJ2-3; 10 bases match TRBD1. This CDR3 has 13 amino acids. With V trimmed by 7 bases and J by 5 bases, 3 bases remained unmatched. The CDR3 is CASTGDRGDTQYF. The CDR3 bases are TGTGCCAGCACCGGGGACAGGGGAGATACGCAGTATTTT.

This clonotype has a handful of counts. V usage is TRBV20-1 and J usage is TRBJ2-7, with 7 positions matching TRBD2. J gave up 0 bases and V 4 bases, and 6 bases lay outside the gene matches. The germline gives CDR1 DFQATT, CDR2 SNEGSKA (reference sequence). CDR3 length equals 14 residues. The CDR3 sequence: CSANRAGSSYEQYF. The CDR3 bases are TGCAGTGCTAACAGAGCGGGGAGCTCCTACGAGCAGTACTTC.

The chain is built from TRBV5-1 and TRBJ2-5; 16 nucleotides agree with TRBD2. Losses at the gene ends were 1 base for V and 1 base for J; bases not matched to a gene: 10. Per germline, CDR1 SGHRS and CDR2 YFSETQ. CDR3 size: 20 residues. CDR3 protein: CASSLNPGLAGGVGQETQYF. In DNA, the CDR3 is TGCGCCAGCAGCTTGAATCCGGGACTAGCGGGAGGGGTCGGCCAAGAGACCCAGTACTTC.

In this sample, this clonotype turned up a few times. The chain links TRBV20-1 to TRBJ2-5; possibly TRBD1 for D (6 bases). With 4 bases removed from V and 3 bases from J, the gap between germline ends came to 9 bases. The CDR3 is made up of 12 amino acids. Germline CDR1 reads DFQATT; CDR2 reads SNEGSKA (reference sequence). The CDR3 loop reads CSANEGEETQYF. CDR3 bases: TGCAGTGCTAATGAGGGGGAAGAGACCCAGTACTTC.

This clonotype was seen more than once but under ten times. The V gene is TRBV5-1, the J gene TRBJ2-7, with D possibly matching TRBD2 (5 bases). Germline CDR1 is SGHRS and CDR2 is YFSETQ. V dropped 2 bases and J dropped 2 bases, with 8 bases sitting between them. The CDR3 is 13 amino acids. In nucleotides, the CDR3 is TGCGCCAGCAGCTTTCGAGCGGCCTACGAGCAGTACTTC. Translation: CASSFRAAYEQYF.

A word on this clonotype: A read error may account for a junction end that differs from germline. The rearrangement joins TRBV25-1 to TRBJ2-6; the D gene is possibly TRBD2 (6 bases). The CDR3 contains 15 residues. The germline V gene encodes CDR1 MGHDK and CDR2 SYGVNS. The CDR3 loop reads CASSYPGSGVNVLTF. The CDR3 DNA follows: TGTGCCAGCAGTTACCCAGGGTCGGGGGTCAACGTCCTGACTTTC.

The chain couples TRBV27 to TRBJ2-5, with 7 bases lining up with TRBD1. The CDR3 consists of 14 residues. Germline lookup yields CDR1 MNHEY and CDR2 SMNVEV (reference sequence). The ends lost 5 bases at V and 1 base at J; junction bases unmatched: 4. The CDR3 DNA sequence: TGTGCCAGCAGTCCGACAGGGAGCCAAGAGACCCAGTACTTC. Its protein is CASSPTGSQETQYF.

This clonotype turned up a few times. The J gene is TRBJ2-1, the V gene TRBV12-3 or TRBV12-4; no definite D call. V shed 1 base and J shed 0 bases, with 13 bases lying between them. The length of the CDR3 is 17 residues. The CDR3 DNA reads TGTGCCAGCAGTTTAGGAAGCGCCCAAAGCTCCTACAATGAGCAGTTCTTC. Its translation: CASSLGSAQSSYNEQFF.

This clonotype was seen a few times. The CDR3 loop reads CASNEYTDTQYF. The CDR3, as DNA: TGTGCCAGTAATGAATACACAGATACGCAGTATTTT. This chain uses TRBV19 with TRBJ2-3; no clear D gene. From germline, CDR1 is LNHDA and CDR2 SQIVND (reference sequence). The CDR3 runs 12 residues. V lost 7 bases and J 2 bases, leaving 7 bases between the germline ends.

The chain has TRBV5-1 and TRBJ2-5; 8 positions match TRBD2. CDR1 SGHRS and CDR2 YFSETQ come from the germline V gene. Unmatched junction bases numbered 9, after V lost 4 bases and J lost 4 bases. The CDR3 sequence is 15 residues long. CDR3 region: CASSLSGTAGETQYF. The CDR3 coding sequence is TGCGCCAGCAGCCTTAGCGGGACGGCGGGAGAGACCCAGTACTTC.

The CDR3 sequence is CASSSLALNSPLHF. The CDR3 bases are TGTGCCAGCAGCTCACTTGCCTTGAATTCACCCCTCCACTTT. The J gene is TRBJ1-6, the V gene TRBV12-3 or TRBV12-4; D is uncertain. Trimming pared 6 bases from V and 7 bases from J, leaving 13 bases between. The CDR3 is made up of 14 amino acids.

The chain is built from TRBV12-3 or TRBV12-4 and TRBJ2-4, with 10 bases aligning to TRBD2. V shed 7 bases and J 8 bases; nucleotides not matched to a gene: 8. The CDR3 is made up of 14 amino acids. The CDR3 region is CASKAGGGLDIQYF. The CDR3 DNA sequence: TGTGCCAGCAAAGCGGGAGGGGGTTTAGACATTCAGTACTTC.

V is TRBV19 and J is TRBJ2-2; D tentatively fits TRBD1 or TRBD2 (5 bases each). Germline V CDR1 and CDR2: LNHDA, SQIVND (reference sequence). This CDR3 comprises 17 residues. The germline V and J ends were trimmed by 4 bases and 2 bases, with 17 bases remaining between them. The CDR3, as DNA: TGTGCCAGTAGTAAAGGGGTGGGGGAAGCTAACACCGGGGAGCTGTTTTTT. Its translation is CASSKGVGEANTGELFF.

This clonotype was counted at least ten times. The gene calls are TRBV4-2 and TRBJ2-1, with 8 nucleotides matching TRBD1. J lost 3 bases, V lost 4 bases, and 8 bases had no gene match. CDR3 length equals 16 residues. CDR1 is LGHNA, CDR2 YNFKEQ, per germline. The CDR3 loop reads CASSLTGTGDYNEQFF. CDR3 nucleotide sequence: TGTGCCAGCAGCCTTACCGGGACAGGAGACTACAATGAGCAGTTCTTC.